Listed below are T cell receptor beta chains from one sample, sequenced in a study of glioma-infiltrating T cells after dendritic cell vaccination. Measured with immunoSEQ multiplex PCR; TCRdb has only the in-frame clones, and not every one. The sample shows about 67,000 clones, 81% of them seen only once. The sample here was blood, taken before dendritic cell vaccination. These receptors originate from a human donor with glioblastoma. Each CDR3 is given with its conserved first and last residue. A D gene is named only where the DNA matches it firmly. Only some rows state a clone size, as once, few, many or a class for expanded clones.

>-|-|TRBJ1-2|TRBV13
TGTGCCAGCAGCTTTGATTCACAGCTTAACTATGGCTACACCTTC
CASSFDSQLNYGYTF
>-|-|TRBJ1-1|TRBV10-3
TGTGCCACCCGACTAGGCCTAGGGACCGTGAACACTGAAGCTTTCTTT
CATRLGLGTVNTEAFF
>-|-|TRBJ2-1|TRBV27
TGTGCCAGCAGTCCCACGATGGTAGTGCAGTTCTTC
CASSPTMVVQFF
>TRBD1|-|TRBJ1-2|TRBV5-1
TGCGCCAGCAGCGCCGGGACAGTGCAAAACTATGGCTACACCTTC
CASSAGTVQNYGYTF
>-|-|TRBJ1-5|TRBV23-1
TGCGCCAGCGCAGACATACTGAGTCGGACAGAAACAAGAAATACTGATAGCAATCAGCCCCAGCATTTT
CASADILSRTETRNTDSNQPQHF
>TRBD1|-|TRBJ1-2|TRBV7-2
TGTGCCAGCAGCTTAGCGCACCAGGGGGGCTATGGCTACACCTTC
CASSLAHQGGYGYTF
>-|-|TRBJ2-2|TRBV5-6
TGTGCCAGCAGCCCCTACCGGGTCAACACCGGGGAGCTGTTTTTT
CASSPYRVNTGELFF
>-|few|TRBJ2-5|TRBV6-1
TGTGCCATTTCGAACAGGGTAGAGACCCAGTACTTC
CAISNRVETQYF
>-|-|TRBJ2-7|TRBV6-1
TGTGCCAGCAATAATGTCGACGAGCAGTACTTC
CASNNVDEQYF
>-|-|TRBJ2-3|TRBV5-6
TGTGCCAGCAGCTTGGGACGGGGAGATACGCAGTATTTT
CASSLGRGDTQYF
>-|-|TRBJ2-7|TRBV15
TGTGCCACCAGCAGAGATAGGCAGGGCCCCCACGAGCAGTACTTC
CATSRDRQGPHEQYF
>-|-|TRBJ2-7|TRBV30
TGTGCCTGGAGTTACGGGACAAGCTCCTACGAGCAGTACTTC
CAWSYGTSSYEQYF
>-|-|TRBJ1-1|TRBV6-5
TGTGCCAGCAGTAAGGGGAAATTGAACACTGAAGCTTTCTTT
CASSKGKLNTEAFF
>-|-|TRBJ1-5|TRBV2
TGTGCCAGCCGGGGGGGAGATAAGGGGAATCAGCCCCAGCATTTT
CASRGGDKGNQPQHF
>TRBD1|-|TRBJ1-6|TRBV7-9
TGTGCCAGCAGCGCCCGGACAGGGGCCAATAATTCACCCCTCCACTTT
CASSARTGANNSPLHF
>-|few|TRBJ1-2|TRBV2
TGTGCCAGCACCCGGGAGGGCGGGTTCTATGGCTACACCTTC
CASTREGGFYGYTF
>-|-|TRBJ1-5|TRBV7-5
TGTGCCAGAAGCTTAAGGGAGGGCAATCAGCCCCAGCATTTT
CARSLREGNQPQHF
>-|once|TRBJ2-3|TRBV10-3
TGTGCCATCAGTGAGTCGAAGGGGCTCTCCTTTAGCACAGATACGCAGTATTTT
CAISESKGLSFSTDTQYF
>-|once|TRBJ2-2|TRBV7-9
TGTGCCAGCAGCTTAGTGGGGGGGCATAACGGGGAGCTGTTTTTT
CASSLVGGHNGELFF
>TRBD1|-|TRBJ1-1|TRBV5-1
TGCGCCAGCAGCTTACAGGGGCGTACCTACACTGAAGCTTTCTTT
CASSLQGRTYTEAFF
>-|-|TRBJ1-6|TRBV5-1
TGCGCCAGCAGCTTGGGGAAACAGGGTTATTCACCCCTCCACTTT
CASSLGKQGYSPLHF
>-|few|TRBJ2-1|TRBV9
TGTGCCAGCAGCGTAGCTAAAGACAGGGTTGGGGAACTAGCGGATAACAATGAGCAGTTCTTC
CASSVAKDRVGELADNNEQFF
>-|-|TRBJ1-3|TRBV2
TGTGCCAGTCGGGTACAGGGAGCTTCTGGAAACACCATATATTTT
CASRVQGASGNTIYF
>-|-|TRBJ1-1|TRBV5-1
TGCGCCAGCAGGAAGGGCAGGGGTGGGAACACTGAAGCTTTCTTT
CASRKGRGGNTEAFF
>-|-|TRBJ1-1|TRBV11-2
TGTGCCAGCAGCTTAGATTTGGCGGGGCAGCCTGAAGCTTTCTTT
CASSLDLAGQPEAFF
>-|-|TRBJ1-1|TRBV30
TGTGCCTGGAGTGAAGAGTACAGGGCTTTCTTT
CAWSEEYRAFF
>-|-|TRBJ1-1|TRBV2
TGTGCCAGCAGTAGAGAATTTCGCGGTGAAGCTTTCTTT
CASSREFRGEAFF
>-|-|TRBJ1-6|TRBV6-1
TGTGCCAGCAGTGATTGGAGTACACCCCTCCACTTT
CASSDWSTPLHF
>-|-|TRBJ1-5|TRBV7-8
TGTGCCAGCAGCTTAGGGGCCCGATCTGGCAATCAGCCCCAGCATTTT
CASSLGARSGNQPQHF
>-|-|TRBJ2-5|TRBV2
TGTGCCAGCATCGGGGGAGGATGGGAGACCCAGTACTTC
CASIGGGWETQYF
>TRBD2|-|TRBJ2-7|TRBV7-2
TGTGCCAGCAGCTTAGATCTGAGCGGGGTTCGGTACGAGCAGTACTTC
CASSLDLSGVRYEQYF
>-|-|TRBJ2-7|TRBV4-2
TGTGCCAGCAGCCAAGACAGGGGTGAGAATGAGCAGTACTTC
CASSQDRGENEQYF
>-|-|TRBJ2-2|TRBV11-2
TGTGCCAGCAGCCCGAGCGGGGAGCTGTTTTTT
CASSPSGELFF
>TRBD1|-|TRBJ1-2|TRBV4-2
TGTGCCAGCAGCCATCAGGACAGGCTATCGGTCGATTATGGCTACACCTTC
CASSHQDRLSVDYGYTF
>-|-|TRBJ2-7|TRBV5-6
TGTGCCAGCAGCTTGGGGCCGTTCTCCTACGAGCAGTACTTC
CASSLGPFSYEQYF
>-|-|TRBJ1-1|TRBV5-1
TGCGCCAGCGGGCTCGGACTAGTGAACACTGAAGCTTTCTTT
CASGLGLVNTEAFF